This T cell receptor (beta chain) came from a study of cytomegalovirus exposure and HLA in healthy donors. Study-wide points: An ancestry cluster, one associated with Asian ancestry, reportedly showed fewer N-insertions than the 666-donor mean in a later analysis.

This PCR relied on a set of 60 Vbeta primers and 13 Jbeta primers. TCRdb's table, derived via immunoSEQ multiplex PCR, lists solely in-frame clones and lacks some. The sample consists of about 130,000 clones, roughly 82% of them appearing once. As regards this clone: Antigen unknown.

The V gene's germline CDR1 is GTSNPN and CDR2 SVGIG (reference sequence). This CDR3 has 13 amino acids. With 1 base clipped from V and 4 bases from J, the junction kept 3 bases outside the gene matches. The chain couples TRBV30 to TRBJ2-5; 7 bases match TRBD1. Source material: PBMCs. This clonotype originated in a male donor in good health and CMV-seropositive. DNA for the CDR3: TGTGCCTGGAGTGGGGCAGGGGGAGAGACCCAGTACTTC. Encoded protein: CAWSGAGGETQYF.